A single sample gave rise to the 2 T cell receptor beta chains below, sequenced in a study of cytomegalovirus exposure and HLA in healthy donors. The protocol was immunoSEQ multiplex PCR, while the TCRdb copy is restricted to in-frame clones and leaves out a portion. The sample contains fewer than 350,000 clones, around 87% of which appear only once. Sequencing was performed on PBMCs. The receptors originated from a woman aged 18-35 years in good health and CMV-seronegative.

J is TRBJ2-7 and V is TRBV4-3; 9 nucleotides align to TRBD1. Trimming took 0 bases from V and 1 from J; bases not matched to a gene: 4. The V gene's germline CDR1 is LGHNA and CDR2 YSLEER. The CDR3 has 16 residues. The CDR3 reads CASSQDFDRGSYEQYF. As DNA, the CDR3 is TGCGCCAGCAGCCAAGATTTCGACAGGGGGTCCTACGAGCAGTACTTC.

V usage is TRBV2 and J usage is TRBJ2-5, with 10 nucleotides matching TRBD2. Trimming took 8 bases from V and 4 from J; bases not matched to a gene: 1. The V gene's germline CDR1 is SNHLY and CDR2 FYNNEI. The CDR3 has 12 amino acids. Here the CDR3 reads CASRLAGETQYF. The CDR3, as DNA: TGTGCCAGCCGACTAGCGGGAGAGACCCAGTACTTC.